Shown below are 10 T cell receptor beta chains from a single sample sequenced in a study of OX40 agonist ivuxolimab in advanced cancers. Measured with immunoSEQ multiplex PCR; TCRdb has only the in-frame clones, and not every one. The sample includes around 74,000 clones, around 90% of them seen just once. The sample in question was CD4+ or CD8+ T cells sorted from blood, obtained in a trial of the OX40 agonist ivuxolimab. All receptors derive from an adult with an advanced solid tumor such as melanoma, head and neck, liver or kidney cancer.

V is TRBV30 and J is TRBJ1-2; D not resolved. The CDR3 covers 16 residues. Germline CDR1 is GTSNPN and CDR2 is SVGIG (reference sequence). Between the trimmed V and J ends, which lost 4 bases and 1 base, there was a span of 19 bases. The CDR3 bases are TGTGCCTGGATGTTGCTTAAGTTCCCGTTTAACTATGGCTACACCTTC. It codes for CAWMLLKFPFNYGYTF.

V gene TRBV27 combines with J gene TRBJ1-1, with D unresolved. The V gene's germline CDR1 is MNHEY and CDR2 SMNVEV (reference sequence). CDR3 length equals 13 residues. The ends were cut back, 3 bases at V and 8 bases at J, with 13 bases in the middle. DNA of the CDR3: TGTGCCAGCAGTTTGTTCGGGCACTCCGAAGCTTTCTTT. Translation gives CASSLFGHSEAFF.

This chain joins TRBV6-5 and TRBJ2-1, with D perhaps matching TRBD2 (6 bases). This CDR3 is built from 12 residues. V lost 6 bases, J lost 6 bases, and 9 bases lay in between. The germline CDR1 and CDR2 sequences are MNHEY and SVGAGI. As DNA, the CDR3 is TGTGCCAGCAGACTTAGCGGCAATGAGCAGTTCTTC. It encodes CASRLSGNEQFF.

The gene calls are TRBV5-6 and TRBJ1-2; 9 bases fit TRBD1. The CDR3 is 15 amino acids. Germline assignment: CDR1 SGHDT and CDR2 YYEEEE. The trim removed 4 bases at V and 4 bases at J, leaving 8 bases unmatched. CDR3 DNA sequence: TGTGCCAGCAGCCCTTACGGGACAGGGCCCTATGGCTACACCTTC. As protein: CASSPYGTGPYGYTF.

The gene calls are TRBV7-6 and TRBJ2-7, with D tentatively TRBD2 (5 bases). Per the germline V gene, CDR1 is SGHVS and CDR2 is FNYEAQ. V shed 5 bases and J shed 1 base, with 24 bases lying between them. The length of the CDR3 is 18 residues. The chain's CDR3 is CASSITRGGRKTSYEQYF. CDR3 DNA sequence: TGTGCCAGCAGCATCACTCGCGGAGGAAGAAAAACATCCTACGAGCAGTACTTC.

DNA of the CDR3: TGTGCCAGCAGTCCAGGGGTCACCTCCTACAATGAGCAGTTCTTC. It translates to CASSPGVTSYNEQFF. This sequence joins TRBV27 and TRBJ2-1, with D possibly TRBD1 on 6 matching bases. Trimming left V 5 bases short and J 0 bases short, with 11 bases between. This CDR3 spans 15 amino acids. Germline lookup yields CDR1 MNHEY and CDR2 SMNVEV (reference sequence).

V gene TRBV9 combines with J gene TRBJ2-7; D is undetermined. Trimming shortened V by 0 bases and J by 3 bases, and 13 bases separated the two germline ends. The CDR3 is made up of 15 amino acids. The germline CDR1 and CDR2 sequences are SGDLS and YYNGEE. CDR3 nucleotide sequence: TGTGCCAGCAGCGTAGAGGTAGGTCAGATCTACGAGCAGTACTTC. This sequence encodes CASSVEVGQIYEQYF.

The V call is TRBV5-5, the J call TRBJ2-7; D call uncertain. Germline V gives CDR1 SGHKS, CDR2 YYEKEE (reference sequence). The V and J ends lost 2 bases and 0 bases respectively, with 6 bases between them. The CDR3 has 13 residues. This CDR3 reads CASSFPGSYEQYF. CDR3 DNA sequence: TGTGCCAGCAGCTTCCCGGGCTCCTACGAGCAGTACTTC.

V and J are TRBV27 and TRBJ1-2, with D unclear. With 3 bases removed from V and 2 bases from J, the gap between germline ends came to 7 bases. The CDR3 covers 13 residues. In germline, CDR1 is MNHEY, CDR2 SMNVEV (reference sequence). CDR3 protein: CASSFAYNYGYTF. The CDR3 DNA reads TGTGCCAGCAGTTTTGCGTACAACTATGGCTACACCTTC.

This sequence joins TRBV7-9 and TRBJ2-1; D unclear. There are 12 residues in the CDR3. The V end lost 9 bases, the J end lost 6 bases, and 12 bases lay between the germline ends. Germline V gene data show CDR1 as SEHNR and CDR2 as FQNEAQ (reference sequence). Here the CDR3 reads CASTDTANEQFF. DNA of the CDR3: TGTGCCAGTACAGACACCGCCAATGAGCAGTTCTTC.